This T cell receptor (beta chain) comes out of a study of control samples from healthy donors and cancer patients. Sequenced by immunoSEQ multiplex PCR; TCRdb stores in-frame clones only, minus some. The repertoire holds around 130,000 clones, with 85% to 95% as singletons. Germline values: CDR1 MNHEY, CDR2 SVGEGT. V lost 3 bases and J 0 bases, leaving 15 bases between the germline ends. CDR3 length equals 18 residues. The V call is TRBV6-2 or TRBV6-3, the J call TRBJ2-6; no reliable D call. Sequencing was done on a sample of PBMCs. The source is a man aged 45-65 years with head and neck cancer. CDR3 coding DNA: TGTGCCAGCAGTTATCGCCGGTACGTGAGCTCTGGGGCCAACGTCCTGACTTTC. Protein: CASSYRRYVSSGANVLTF.